The clone carrying this TCR beta chain was detected a few times. The target antigen is unknown. Uncontrolled infection, other autoimmune disease, pregnancy or lactation barred patients from enrollment. Each diagnosis drew on symptoms, thyroxine, TRAb, thyroid ultrasound and orbital computed tomography findings. Amplified regions were TCR beta CDR3 sequences from RNA transcripts. RT-PCR in the first round (using the HTBI primer set) targeted the TCR CDR3. TCRdb processed the multiplex PCR reads anew with MiXCR; each CDR3 protein has one entry. This table has about 350,000 distinct CDR3 sequences, roughly a sixth appearing once. The CDR3 covers 15 residues. The germline CDR1 and CDR2 sequences are MNHEY and SMNVEV (reference sequence). The V gene end was trimmed by 5 bases and the J gene end by 7 bases; junction bases not matched to a gene: 9. The data stem from a study of T cells in Graves' hyperthyroidism and ophthalmopathy.

Regarding the study as a whole: Ophthalmopathy, which appeared later, was predicted by the model a median 6.5 months before onset. Within blood appeared most thyroid clonotypes that had expanded above 0.001.

Source material: blood. This TCR was recovered from a woman aged 25 to 39 with Graves' hyperthyroidism that later progressed to Graves' ophthalmopathy. The chain couples TRBV27 to TRBJ1-2; 11 nucleotides align to TRBD1. The CDR3 spells CASSGPGQGVVGYTF. The CDR3 coding sequence is TGTGCCAGCAGTGGTCCGGGACAGGGGGTAGTTGGCTACACCTTC.